The rows below give T cell receptor beta chains drawn from one sample of a study of OX40 agonist ivuxolimab in advanced cancers. Using immunoSEQ multiplex PCR, the repertoire was profiled, and TCRdb retains in-frame clones only, with some absent. The sample yields about 110,000 clones, around 93% seen once. This sample comprised CD4+ or CD8+ T cells sorted from blood, obtained in a trial of the OX40 agonist ivuxolimab. The origin of the receptors is an adult with an advanced solid tumor such as melanoma, head and neck, liver or kidney cancer. Both conserved end residues are part of each CDR3. D genes are given only for firm matches. Size tells how often a clone was seen (once, few, many) or the class of an expanded clone, and some rows leave it out.

v_gene	j_gene	d_gene	abundance	CDR3aa	CDR3nt
TRBV10-3	TRBJ2-5	TRBD2	NA	CAISKLAGDLEETQYF	TGTGCCATCAGTAAACTAGCGGGAGATTTGGAAGAGACCCAGTACTTC
TRBV5-6	TRBJ2-5	NA	NA	CASSSRETQYF	TGTGCCAGCAGCTCCAGAGAGACCCAGTACTTC
TRBV27	TRBJ2-5	NA	NA	CASSLSGLETQYF	TGTGCCAGCAGTTTATCGGGGTTAGAGACCCAGTACTTC
TRBV19	TRBJ1-5	NA	NA	CASSPIRVLLDQPQHF	TGTGCCAGTAGTCCAATTCGGGTCTTACTAGATCAGCCCCAGCATTTT
TRBV5-1	TRBJ1-4	NA	NA	CASSFQGTNEKLFF	TGCGCCAGCAGCTTCCAGGGGACTAATGAAAAACTGTTTTTT
TRBV11-2	TRBJ2-1	TRBD2	NA	CASRPGLAGREYNEQFF	TGTGCCAGCAGACCTGGACTAGCGGGGAGGGAATACAATGAGCAGTTCTTC
TRBV7-7	TRBJ1-3	NA	NA	CASSPGGNTIYF	TGTGCTAGCAGCCCAGGGGGAAACACCATATATTTT
TRBV5-1	TRBJ1-1	TRBD1	NA	CASSSALQGANTEAFF	TGCGCCAGCAGCTCAGCCTTACAGGGGGCGAACACTGAAGCTTTCTTT
TRBV30	TRBJ1-4	NA	NA	CAWSPGEKKLFF	TGTGCCTGGAGCCCAGGGGAAAAAAAACTGTTTTTT
TRBV9	TRBJ1-2	NA	NA	CASSVEDSGPVYGYTF	TGTGCCAGCAGCGTCGAGGATTCGGGGCCAGTCTATGGCTACACCTTC
TRBV29-1	TRBJ1-1	NA	NA	CSVEAYENTEAFF	TGCAGCGTTGAAGCCTACGAGAACACTGAAGCTTTCTTT
TRBV7-9	TRBJ1-1	NA	NA	CATGKRGPGLNTEAFF	TGTGCCACCGGCAAGAGGGGTCCAGGGTTGAACACTGAAGCTTTCTTT
TRBV15	TRBJ1-1	NA	NA	CATSRDKGRAFF	TGTGCCACCAGCAGAGATAAGGGAAGAGCTTTCTTT
TRBV5-1	TRBJ2-2	TRBD2	NA	CASSPGLSNTGELFF	TGCGCCAGCAGCCCGGGACTATCGAACACCGGGGAGCTGTTTTTT
TRBV19	TRBJ1-2	TRBD1	once	CASSTGTGDFYPYGYTF	TGTGCCAGTAGTACCGGGACAGGGGATTTTTACCCCTATGGCTACACCTTC
TRBV2	TRBJ1-4	TRBD1	once	CASSAATGGREKLFF	TGTGCCAGCAGTGCGGCGACAGGGGGCCGGGAAAAACTGTTTTTT
TRBV11-2	TRBJ2-4	NA	NA	CASSLVQGGIQYF	TGTGCCAGCAGCTTAGTCCAGGGGGGTATTCAGTACTTC
TRBV7-9	TRBJ1-5	NA	NA	CASSSQPDSNQPQHF	TGTGCCAGCAGCTCCCAACCGGATAGCAATCAGCCCCAGCATTTT
TRBV2	TRBJ2-3	TRBD2	NA	CASSHSLAGTSTDTQYF	TGTGCCAGCAGTCATTCCTTAGCGGGAACTAGCACAGATACGCAGTATTTT
TRBV5-5	TRBJ1-2	NA	NA	CASSIGTEHYGYTF	TGTGCCAGCAGCATCGGGACGGAACATTATGGCTACACCTTC
TRBV7-8	TRBJ2-1	TRBD2	NA	CASSVVTSGSNEQFF	TGTGCCAGCAGCGTCGTTACTAGCGGGAGCAATGAGCAGTTCTTC
TRBV6-5	TRBJ1-5	NA	NA	CASSARRGYSQPQHF	TGTGCCAGCAGTGCCCGCCGGGGGTACTCTCAGCCCCAGCATTTT